The 27 T cell receptor beta chains below were found in one sample sequenced in a study of Ad26.COV2.S vaccination and SARS-CoV-2 variants. Profiled with immunoSEQ multiplex PCR; TCRdb holds only in-frame clones, not every one. Among hundreds of thousands of clones listed, more than 70% were seen once. Treatment here: around 19 received Ad26.COV2.S at low or high dose, single or two shots; roughly 5 received placebo; per-sample allocation not given. Sampling happened 63 days after the first vaccine or placebo injection. The sequencing here drew on peripheral blood, taken in a trial of Ad26.COV2.S vaccine versus placebo. These receptors were obtained from a person aged 18-65 years who received the Ad26.COV2.S COVID-19 vaccine or a placebo.

This clone was counted once. V usage is TRBV5-1 and J usage is TRBJ2-7, with no clear D. V was shortened by 4 bases and J by 2 bases, with 10 bases between the two germline ends. Per the germline V gene, CDR1 is SGHRS and CDR2 is YFSETQ. The CDR3 runs to 13 residues. CDR3 sequence: CASSSDGAYEQYF. In DNA form, the CDR3 reads TGCGCCAGCAGCAGCGACGGAGCCTACGAGCAGTACTTC.

The V and J genes are TRBV2 and TRBJ2-4, with 14 bases identical to TRBD2. The J segment lost 3 bases and the V segment lost 2 bases, leaving 12 bases of the junction unmatched. This CDR3 region has 20 residues. Germline CDR1 reads SNHLY; CDR2 reads FYNNEI. CDR3 coding DNA: TGTGCCAGCAGTGAAAGGCCGGGGACTAGCGGGAGAGGGGGCAAAAACATTCAGTACTTC. Translation: CASSERPGTSGRGGKNIQYF.

The gene calls are TRBV7-2 and TRBJ2-5, with a possible D match to TRBD2 (6 bases). There are 14 residues in the CDR3. The V end lost 5 bases, the J end lost 3 bases, and 13 bases lay between the germline ends. Germline CDR1 is SGHTA and CDR2 is FQGNSA. The CDR3 region is CASSPGRREETQYF. CDR3 sequence (DNA): TGTGCCAGCAGCCCAGGGCGGAGGGAAGAGACCCAGTACTTC.

The chain uses TRBV5-1 and TRBJ1-1; no reliable D call. V was trimmed by 2 bases and J by 5 bases, leaving 7 bases between them. CDR3 length equals 12 residues. Germline CDR1 reads SGHRS; CDR2 reads YFSETQ. The CDR3 nucleotides are TGCGCCAGCAGCTTTGCCGGGACTGAAGCTTTCTTT. This codes for CASSFAGTEAFF.

The V and J genes are TRBV2 and TRBJ1-4; 8 bases align to TRBD1. V shed 5 bases, J shed 5 bases, and the junction held 1 base outside the gene matches. Germline lookup yields CDR1 SNHLY and CDR2 FYNNEI. The CDR3 consists of 13 residues. CDR3 amino acids: CASSRDRNEKLFF. CDR3 sequence (DNA): TGTGCCAGCAGTAGGGACAGGAATGAAAAACTGTTTTTT.

This sequence joins TRBV5-6 and TRBJ1-2; unclear D gene. V lost 0 bases to trimming and J lost 8 bases, with 14 bases between them. The CDR3 is 14 residues long. Germline values: CDR1 SGHDT, CDR2 YYEEEE. The DNA of the CDR3 is TGTGCCAGCAGCTTGGGATTGGGCTTGGGCGGCTACACCTTC. Its protein product is CASSLGLGLGGYTF.

This chain links TRBV27 with TRBJ1-6; no clear D gene. From germline, CDR1 is MNHEY and CDR2 SMNVEV (reference sequence). V dropped 8 bases and J dropped 7 bases, with 15 bases sitting between them. CDR3 size: 14 residues. DNA for the CDR3: TGTGCCAGCCGCTCGGGGTTGGGGAATTCACCCCTCCACTTT. Translated: CASRSGLGNSPLHF.

This chain joins TRBV5-1 and TRBJ1-1, with D uncertain. In germline, CDR1 is SGHRS, CDR2 YFSETQ. This CDR3 has 15 amino acids. Trimming stripped 1 base from V and 0 bases from J, with 10 bases between. The CDR3 spells CASSLPEGLNTEAFF. The CDR3 coding sequence is TGCGCCAGCAGCTTGCCCGAGGGCCTGAACACTGAAGCTTTCTTT.

The chain employs TRBV29-1 and TRBJ2-7; 7 positions agree with TRBD2. Germline V lookup: CDR1 SQVTM, CDR2 ANQGSEA. The CDR3 sequence is 14 residues long. J lost 3 bases, V lost 6 bases, and 11 bases had no gene match. Here the CDR3 DNA reads TGCAGCGTGGGGGGACTCGCGGGAGTCTACGAGCAGTACTTC. Encoded protein: CSVGGLAGVYEQYF.

With respect to this clone: This specimen includes other DNA sequences encoding the same CDR3. This rearrangement joins TRBV6-5 to TRBJ1-2; D unresolved. Germline CDR1 is MNHEY and CDR2 is SVGAGI. The CDR3 spans 13 residues. With 0 bases removed from V and 2 bases from J, the gap between germline ends came to 4 bases. The CDR3 sequence: CASSYSGNYGYTF. The CDR3 region has the DNA TGTGCCAGCAGTTACTCAGGGAACTATGGCTACACCTTC.

This chain uses TRBV13 with TRBJ1-2; the D gene is possibly TRBD1 (5 bases). The germline V gene has CDR1 PRHDT and CDR2 FYEKMQ (reference sequence). The V end was cut by 3 bases, the J end by 3 bases, with 8 bases between. This CDR3 spans 13 amino acids. In DNA form, the CDR3 reads TGTGCCAGCAGCTTGGGACGTTACTATGGCTACACCTTC. Its protein is CASSLGRYYGYTF. Looking up the rest from reference TRBV13 and TRBJ1-2 gives the full variable domain: AAGVIQSPRHLIKEKRETATLKCYPIPRHDTVYWYQQGPGQDPQFLISFYEKMQSDKGSIPDRFSAQQFSDYHSELNMSSLELGDSALYFCASSLGRYYGYTFGSGTRLTVV.

A word on this clone: Other nucleotide sequences in the sample specify the same CDR3. This chain uses TRBV30 with TRBJ1-3; maybe TRBD1 (5 bases). The CDR3 has 14 residues. V lost 0 bases to trimming and J lost 0 bases, with 6 bases between them. Germline assignment: CDR1 GTSNPN and CDR2 SVGIG (reference sequence). CDR3 bases: TGTGCCTGGAGTGTAGGGGTCTCTGGAAACACCATATATTTT. Translating it yields CAWSVGVSGNTIYF.

The rearrangement links TRBV3-1 (or the pseudogene TRBV3-2) to TRBJ1-2; D is uncertain. Germline V gene sequence: CDR1 LGHDT, CDR2 YNNKEL (reference sequence). The CDR3 consists of 16 residues. V dropped 1 base and J dropped 8 bases, with 20 bases sitting between them. Here the CDR3 reads CASSQGVKNGRRGYTF. The CDR3 DNA reads TGTGCCAGCAGCCAAGGGGTAAAAAACGGTCGAAGGGGCTACACCTTC.

This chain connects TRBV18 to TRBJ1-5, with no clear D. The germline V gene has CDR1 KGHSH and CDR2 LQKENI. The CDR3 is 15 amino acids. Trimming cost V 3 bases and J 8 bases, with 17 bases left between them. Here the CDR3 reads CASSPNHRAMEPQHF. CDR3 nucleotides: TGTGCCAGCTCACCCAATCACCGAGCCATGGAGCCCCAGCATTTT.

The chain joins TRBV14 to TRBJ1-1; a weak D match, TRBD1 (6 bases). V shed 5 bases and J shed 1 base, with 17 bases lying between them. CDR3 length equals 16 residues. CDR1 is SGHDN, CDR2 FVKESK, per germline. Here the CDR3 reads CASSVRGGASNTEAFF. DNA for the CDR3: TGTGCCAGCAGCGTCAGAGGGGGAGCTTCGAACACTGAAGCTTTCTTT.

The CDR3 reads CASSIAEGREQYF. CDR3 nucleotides: TGTGCCAGTAGTATAGCAGAGGGACGCGAGCAGTACTTC. The chain uses TRBV19 and TRBJ2-7; D may be TRBD1 or TRBD2 (5 bases each). The CDR3 covers 13 residues. V lost 1 base and J lost 6, with 10 bases in between. Germline V gives CDR1 LNHDA, CDR2 SQIVND (reference sequence).

The chain has TRBV19 and TRBJ2-5, with D unclear. The CDR3 totals 14 residues. V shed 3 bases and J shed 5 bases, with 13 bases lying between them. Germline assignment: CDR1 LNHDA and CDR2 SQIVND (reference sequence). The CDR3: CASSIIPLGETQYF. The CDR3, as DNA: TGTGCCAGTAGTATTATCCCCCTCGGGGAGACCCAGTACTTC.

The V and J genes are TRBV24-1 and TRBJ2-7; D is undetermined. CDR1 and CDR2 (germline): KGHDR, SFDVKD. Trimming removed 5 bases at V and 5 bases at J, with 15 bases between. The CDR3 totals 14 residues. CDR3 in amino acids: CATSAGQPANEQYF. For the CDR3, the DNA is TGTGCCACCAGTGCCGGCCAGCCCGCGAACGAGCAGTACTTC.

The rearrangement links TRBV4-2 to TRBJ2-1; 7 bases map to TRBD2. Per germline, CDR1 LGHNA and CDR2 YNFKEQ. The J segment lost 2 bases and the V segment lost 2 bases, leaving 21 bases of the junction unmatched. The CDR3 has 21 residues. The CDR3 protein is CASSQLLPQVLLAAPYNEQFF. The CDR3 nucleotides are TGTGCCAGCAGCCAACTCTTACCTCAAGTCTTGCTAGCGGCCCCCTACAATGAGCAGTTCTTC.

The chain has TRBV25-1 and TRBJ2-7, with D possibly matching TRBD2 (5 bases). The CDR3 has 14 amino acids. Germline CDR1 reads MGHDK; CDR2 reads SYGVNS. V lost 4 bases, J lost 3 bases, and 13 bases lay in between. CDR3: CASSGLSGRYEQYF. The CDR3 DNA reads as TGTGCCAGCAGTGGACTGAGCGGTCGCTACGAGCAGTACTTC.

V usage is TRBV19 and J usage is TRBJ2-6; 7 bases line up with TRBD1. The CDR3 loop spans 16 amino acids. Germline CDR1 and CDR2: LNHDA and SQIVND (reference sequence). V gave up 3 bases and J gave up 4 bases; unmatched junction bases: 6. The CDR3 DNA reads TGTGCCAGTAGTATGTCTACAGGGGTCGGGGCCAACGTCCTGACTTTC. Its protein product is CASSMSTGVGANVLTF.

This sequence joins TRBV19 and TRBJ2-7; D may be TRBD2 (7 bases). This CDR3 region has 15 residues. The ends were cut back, 0 bases at V and 1 base at J, with 10 bases in the middle. Germline loops: CDR1 LNHDA, CDR2 SQIVND (reference sequence). DNA of the CDR3: TGTGCCAGTAGTATAGAGGGAGGGACATCCTACGAGCAGTACTTC. Protein product: CASSIEGGTSYEQYF.

The chain links TRBV6-5 to TRBJ2-7; TRBD1 matches at 8 bases. The CDR3 length is 15 residues. Germline assignment: CDR1 MNHEY and CDR2 SVGAGI. V shed 2 bases, J shed 3 bases, and the junction held 6 bases outside the gene matches. The CDR3 is CASSYAADRGYEQYF. In nucleotides, the CDR3 is TGTGCCAGCAGTTACGCGGCAGACAGGGGCTACGAGCAGTACTTC.

The chain carries TRBV3-1 (or the pseudogene TRBV3-2) and TRBJ2-1, with D perhaps assigned TRBD1 or TRBD2 (5 bases each). Germline-derived CDR1 and CDR2 are LGHDT and YNNKEL (reference sequence). Trimming removed 1 base from V and 7 bases from J, with 17 bases in between. The CDR3 contains 16 residues. In DNA form, the CDR3 reads TGTGCCAGCAGCCAAGCGCTTCGGGGACCCAGGAATGAGCAGTTCTTC. This encodes CASSQALRGPRNEQFF.

The J gene is TRBJ1-1, the V gene TRBV5-1, with TRBD1 identical over 7 bases. V was pared by 1 base and J by 5 bases, with 11 bases of the junction left unmatched. The CDR3 runs 16 residues. Germline CDR1 is SGHRS and CDR2 is YFSETQ. In DNA form, the CDR3 reads TGCGCCAGCAGCTTGATAACAGGGGTGCGTGGGACTGAAGCTTTCTTT. This translates into CASSLITGVRGTEAFF.

V usage is TRBV7-9 and J usage is TRBJ1-3; 8 bases line up with TRBD1. Germline V lookup: CDR1 SEHNR, CDR2 FQNEAQ (reference sequence). V lost 4 bases and J lost 0; bases outside the gene matches: 2. The CDR3 extends over 15 amino acids. CDR3 loop: CASSSDRASGNTIYF. DNA of the CDR3: TGTGCCAGCAGCTCGGACAGGGCCTCTGGAAACACCATATATTTT.

The chain combines TRBV29-1 with TRBJ1-1, with 9 bases aligning to TRBD1. Germline V CDR1 and CDR2: SQVTM, ANQGSEA. The CDR3 is 16 amino acids. Trimming at V came to 3 bases and at J to 0 bases, leaving 8 bases not matched to a gene. The CDR3 nucleotides read TGCAGCGTTGATGCCGGGACAGGGCACATGAACACTGAAGCTTTCTTT. This gives the protein CSVDAGTGHMNTEAFF.